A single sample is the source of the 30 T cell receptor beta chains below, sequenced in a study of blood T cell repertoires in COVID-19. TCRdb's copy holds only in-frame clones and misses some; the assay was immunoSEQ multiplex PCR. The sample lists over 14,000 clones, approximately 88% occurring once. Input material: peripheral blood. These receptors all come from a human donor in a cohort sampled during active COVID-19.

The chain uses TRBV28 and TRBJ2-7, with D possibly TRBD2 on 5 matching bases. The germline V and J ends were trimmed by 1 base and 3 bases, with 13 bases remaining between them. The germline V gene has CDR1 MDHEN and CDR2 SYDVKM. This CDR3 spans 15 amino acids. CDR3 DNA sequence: TGTGCCAGCAGTTTATTTGCGGGCAGAAACTACGAGCAGTACTTC. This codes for CASSLFAGRNYEQYF. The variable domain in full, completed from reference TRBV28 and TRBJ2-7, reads DVKVTQSSRYLVKRTGEKVFLECVQDMDHENMFWYRQDPGLGLRLIYFSYDVKMKEKGDIPEGYSVSREKKERFSLILESASTNQTSMYLCASSLFAGRNYEQYFGPGTRLTVT.

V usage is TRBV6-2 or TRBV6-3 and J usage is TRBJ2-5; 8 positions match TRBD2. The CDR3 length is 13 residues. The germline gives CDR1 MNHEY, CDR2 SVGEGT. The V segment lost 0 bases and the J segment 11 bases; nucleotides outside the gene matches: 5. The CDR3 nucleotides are TGTGCCAGCAGTTACTCCCCGGGGGGGGATCAGTACTTC. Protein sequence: CASSYSPGGDQYF.

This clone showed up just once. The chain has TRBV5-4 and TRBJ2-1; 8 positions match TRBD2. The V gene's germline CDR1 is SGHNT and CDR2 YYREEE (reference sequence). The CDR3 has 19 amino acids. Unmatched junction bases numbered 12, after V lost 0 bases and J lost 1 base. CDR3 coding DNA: TGTGCCAGCAGCTTGGCCGGGAGGGCCGACAGATTTTCCTACAATGAGCAGTTCTTC. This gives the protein CASSLAGRADRFSYNEQFF.

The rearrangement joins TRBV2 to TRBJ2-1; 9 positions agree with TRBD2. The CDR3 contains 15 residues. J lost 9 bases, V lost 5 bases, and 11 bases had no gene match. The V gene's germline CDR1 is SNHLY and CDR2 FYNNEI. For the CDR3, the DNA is TGTGCCAGCAGTCTTACCGGGACTAGCAACGCTGAGCAGTTCTTC. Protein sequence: CASSLTGTSNAEQFF.

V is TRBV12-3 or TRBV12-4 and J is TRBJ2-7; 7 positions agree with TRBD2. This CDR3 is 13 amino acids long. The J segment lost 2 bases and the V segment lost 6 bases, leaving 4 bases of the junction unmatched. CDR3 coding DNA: TGTGCCAGCAGACCCGGGGGGACCTACGAGCAGTACTTC. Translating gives CASRPGGTYEQYF.

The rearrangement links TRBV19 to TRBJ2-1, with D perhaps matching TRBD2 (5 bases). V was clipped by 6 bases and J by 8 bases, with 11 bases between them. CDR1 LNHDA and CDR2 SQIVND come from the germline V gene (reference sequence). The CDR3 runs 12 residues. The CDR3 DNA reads TGTGCCAGTAGCCAGGACTTCGATGAGCAGTTCTTC. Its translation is CASSQDFDEQFF.

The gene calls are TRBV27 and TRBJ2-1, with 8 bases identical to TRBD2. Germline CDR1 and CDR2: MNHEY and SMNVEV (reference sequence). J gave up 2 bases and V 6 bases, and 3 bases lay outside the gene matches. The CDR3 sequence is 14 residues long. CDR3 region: CASRSGLAYNEQFF. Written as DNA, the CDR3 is TGTGCCAGCAGGTCGGGACTAGCCTACAATGAGCAGTTCTTC.

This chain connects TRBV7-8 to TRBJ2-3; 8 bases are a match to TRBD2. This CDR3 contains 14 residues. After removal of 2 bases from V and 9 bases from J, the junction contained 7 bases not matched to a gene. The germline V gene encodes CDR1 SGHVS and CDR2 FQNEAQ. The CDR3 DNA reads TGTGCCAGCAGCTTAAAGCGGGAGTGGGGGACGCAGTATTTT. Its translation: CASSLKREWGTQYF.

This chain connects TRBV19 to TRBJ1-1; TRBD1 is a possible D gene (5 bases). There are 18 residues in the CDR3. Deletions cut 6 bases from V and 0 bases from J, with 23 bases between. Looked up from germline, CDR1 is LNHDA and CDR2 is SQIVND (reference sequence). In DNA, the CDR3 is TGTGCCAGTAGACTCTCGGAGGGGCGCTCGGGGATGAACACTGAAGCTTTCTTT. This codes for CASRLSEGRSGMNTEAFF.

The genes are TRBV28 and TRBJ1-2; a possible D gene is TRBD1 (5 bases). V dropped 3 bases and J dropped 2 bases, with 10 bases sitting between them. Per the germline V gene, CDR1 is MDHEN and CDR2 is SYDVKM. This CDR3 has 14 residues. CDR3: CASSLGGNNYGYTF. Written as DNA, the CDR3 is TGTGCCAGCAGTTTGGGGGGGAACAACTATGGCTACACCTTC.

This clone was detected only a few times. The CDR3 bases are TGCGCCAGCAGTGAATCGCGGGGGGACAGGGTTTACGAGCAGTACTTC. Its translation is CASSESRGDRVYEQYF. The chain combines TRBV10-1 with TRBJ2-7; a possible D gene is TRBD1 (9 bases). Germline CDR1 and CDR2: WNHNN and SYGVQD (reference sequence). The CDR3 length is 16 residues. V lost 3 bases to trimming and J lost 4 bases, with 19 bases between them.

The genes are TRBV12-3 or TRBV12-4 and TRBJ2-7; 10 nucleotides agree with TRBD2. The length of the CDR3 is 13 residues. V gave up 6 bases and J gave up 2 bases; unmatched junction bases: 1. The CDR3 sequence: CASRLAGAYEQYF. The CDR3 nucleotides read TGTGCCAGCAGGCTAGCGGGAGCCTACGAGCAGTACTTC.

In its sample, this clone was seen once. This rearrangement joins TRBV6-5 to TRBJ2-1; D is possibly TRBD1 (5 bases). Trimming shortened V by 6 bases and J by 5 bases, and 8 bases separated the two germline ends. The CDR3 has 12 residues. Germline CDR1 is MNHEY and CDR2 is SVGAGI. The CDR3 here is CASRQGNNEQFF. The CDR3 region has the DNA TGTGCCAGCAGGCAGGGCAACAATGAGCAGTTCTTC.

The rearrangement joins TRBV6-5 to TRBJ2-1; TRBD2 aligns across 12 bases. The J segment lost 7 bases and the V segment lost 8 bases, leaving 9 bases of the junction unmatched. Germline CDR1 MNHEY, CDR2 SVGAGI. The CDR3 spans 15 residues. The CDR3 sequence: CASPLAGGPGNEQFF. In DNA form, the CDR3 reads TGTGCCAGCCCCCTAGCGGGAGGGCCAGGAAATGAGCAGTTCTTC.

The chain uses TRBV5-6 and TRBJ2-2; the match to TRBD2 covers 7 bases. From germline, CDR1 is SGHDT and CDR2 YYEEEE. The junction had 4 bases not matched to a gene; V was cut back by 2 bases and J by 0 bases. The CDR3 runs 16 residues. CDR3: CASSLERGPNTGELFF. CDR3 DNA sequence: TGTGCCAGCAGCTTAGAGCGGGGCCCGAACACCGGGGAGCTGTTTTTT.

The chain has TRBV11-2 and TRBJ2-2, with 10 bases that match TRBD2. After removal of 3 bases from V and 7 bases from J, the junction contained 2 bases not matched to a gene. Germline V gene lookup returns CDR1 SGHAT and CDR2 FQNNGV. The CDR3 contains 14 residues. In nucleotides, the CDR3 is TGTGCCAGCAGCTTCCTAGCGGGAGTCGGGGAGCTGTTTTTT. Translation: CASSFLAGVGELFF.

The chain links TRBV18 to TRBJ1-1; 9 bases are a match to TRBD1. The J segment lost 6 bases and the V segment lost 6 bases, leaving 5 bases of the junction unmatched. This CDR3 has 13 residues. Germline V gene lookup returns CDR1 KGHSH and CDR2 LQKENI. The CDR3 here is CASSSGTGSEAFF. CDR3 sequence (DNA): TGTGCCAGCTCCTCCGGGACAGGGTCTGAAGCTTTCTTT. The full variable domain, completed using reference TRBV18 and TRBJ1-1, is NAGVMQNPRHLVRRRGQEARLRCSPMKGHSHVYWYRQLPEEGLKFMVYLQKENIIDESGMPKERFSAEFPKEGPSILRIQQVVRGDSAAYFCASSSGTGSEAFFGQGTRLTVV.

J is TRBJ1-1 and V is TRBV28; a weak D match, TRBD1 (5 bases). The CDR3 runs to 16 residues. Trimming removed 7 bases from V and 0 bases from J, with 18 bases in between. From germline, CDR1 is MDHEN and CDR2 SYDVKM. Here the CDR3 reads CASTPAGRVVNTEAFF. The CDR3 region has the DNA TGTGCCAGCACCCCCGCGGGGCGCGTAGTGAACACTGAAGCTTTCTTT.

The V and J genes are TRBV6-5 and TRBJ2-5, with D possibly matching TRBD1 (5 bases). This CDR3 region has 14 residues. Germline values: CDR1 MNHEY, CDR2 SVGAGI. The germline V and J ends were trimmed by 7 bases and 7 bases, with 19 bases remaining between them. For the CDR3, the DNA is TGTGCCAGCATCGGGTGGGGCCAGCGAGGGACCCAGTACTTC. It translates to CASIGWGQRGTQYF.

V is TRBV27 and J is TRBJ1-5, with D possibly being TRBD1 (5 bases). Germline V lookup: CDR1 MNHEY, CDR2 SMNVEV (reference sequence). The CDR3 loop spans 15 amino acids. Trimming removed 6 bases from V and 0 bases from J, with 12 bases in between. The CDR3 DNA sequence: TGTGCCAGCAGGCTTGAGGGACTTAGCAATCAGCCCCAGCATTTT. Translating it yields CASRLEGLSNQPQHF.

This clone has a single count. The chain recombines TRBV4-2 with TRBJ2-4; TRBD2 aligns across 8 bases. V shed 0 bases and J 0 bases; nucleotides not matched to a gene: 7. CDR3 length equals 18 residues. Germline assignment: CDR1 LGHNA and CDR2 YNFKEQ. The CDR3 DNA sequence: TGTGCCAGCAGCCAAGATTGGGTACTAGCGGTAGCCAAAAACATTCAGTACTTC. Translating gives CASSQDWVLAVAKNIQYF.

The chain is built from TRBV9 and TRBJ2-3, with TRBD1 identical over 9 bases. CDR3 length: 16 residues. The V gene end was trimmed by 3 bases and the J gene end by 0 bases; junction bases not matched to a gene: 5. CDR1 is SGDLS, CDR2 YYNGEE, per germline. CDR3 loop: CASSGRGTGSTDTQYF. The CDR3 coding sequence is TGTGCCAGCAGCGGTAGGGGGACAGGGAGCACAGATACGCAGTATTTT.

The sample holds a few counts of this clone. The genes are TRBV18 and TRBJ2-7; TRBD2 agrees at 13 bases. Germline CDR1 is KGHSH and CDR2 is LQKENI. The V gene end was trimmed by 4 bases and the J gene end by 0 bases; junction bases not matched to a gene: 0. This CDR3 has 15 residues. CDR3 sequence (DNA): TGTGCCAGCTCACGGACTAGCGGGAGCTCCTACGAGCAGTACTTC. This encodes CASSRTSGSSYEQYF.

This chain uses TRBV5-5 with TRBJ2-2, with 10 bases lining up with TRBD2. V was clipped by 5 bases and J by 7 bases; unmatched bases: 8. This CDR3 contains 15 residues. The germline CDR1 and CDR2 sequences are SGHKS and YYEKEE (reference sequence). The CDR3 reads CASSSLAGAGGELFF. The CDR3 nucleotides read TGTGCCAGCAGTTCGCTAGCGGGAGCAGGCGGGGAGCTGTTTTTT.

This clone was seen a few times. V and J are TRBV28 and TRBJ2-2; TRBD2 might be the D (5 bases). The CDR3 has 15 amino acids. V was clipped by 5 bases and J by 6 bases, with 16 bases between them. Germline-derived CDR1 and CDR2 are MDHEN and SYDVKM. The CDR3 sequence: CASSLRRNLAGELFF. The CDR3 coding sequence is TGTGCCAGCAGTCTTCGGAGGAACCTCGCCGGGGAGCTGTTTTTT.

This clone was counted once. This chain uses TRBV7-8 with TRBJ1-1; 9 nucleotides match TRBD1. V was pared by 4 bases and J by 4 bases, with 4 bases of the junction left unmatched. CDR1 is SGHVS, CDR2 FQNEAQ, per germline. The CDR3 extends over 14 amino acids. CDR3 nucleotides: TGTGCCAGCAGCTCCCGGGACAGGGCCACTGAAGCTTTCTTT. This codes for CASSSRDRATEAFF.

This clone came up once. The CDR3 loop is CASSSYRQGRGYGYTF. For the CDR3, the DNA is TGTGCCAGCAGTTCCTATCGACAGGGAAGGGGCTATGGCTACACCTTC. The chain has TRBV27 and TRBJ1-2; TRBD1 aligns across 7 bases. The CDR3 is made up of 16 amino acids. Germline V gene data show CDR1 as MNHEY and CDR2 as SMNVEV (reference sequence). The V and J ends lost 4 bases and 4 bases, in that order; junction bases with no gene match: 12.

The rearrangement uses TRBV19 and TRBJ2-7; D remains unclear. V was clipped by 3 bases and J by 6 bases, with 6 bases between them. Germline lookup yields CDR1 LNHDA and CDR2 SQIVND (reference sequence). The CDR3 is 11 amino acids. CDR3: CASSIRLEQYF. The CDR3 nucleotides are TGTGCCAGTAGTATCAGACTCGAGCAGTACTTC.

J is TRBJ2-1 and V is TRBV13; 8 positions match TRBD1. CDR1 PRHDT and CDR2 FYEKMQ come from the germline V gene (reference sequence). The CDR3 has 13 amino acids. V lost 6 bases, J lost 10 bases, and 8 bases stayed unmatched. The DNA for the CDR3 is TGTGCCAGCAGATACAGGGGGAGATTAGAGCAGTTCTTC. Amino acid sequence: CASRYRGRLEQFF.

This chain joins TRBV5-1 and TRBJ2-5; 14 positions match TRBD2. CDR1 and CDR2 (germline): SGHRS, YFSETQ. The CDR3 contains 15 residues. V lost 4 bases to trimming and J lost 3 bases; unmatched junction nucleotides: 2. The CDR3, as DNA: TGCGCCAGCAGCCCGGGACTAGCGGGAGAAGAGACCCAGTACTTC. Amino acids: CASSPGLAGEETQYF.